One and the same sample provided the 26 T cell receptor beta chains below, sequenced in a study of shared clonotypes between healthy human individuals. Assay used: immunoSEQ multiplex PCR; TCRdb lists only in-frame clones, some missing. Of roughly 2.5 million clones in the sample, around 94% were seen once. Sequencing input: naive CD4+ T cells sorted from blood. The subset is: CD45RA+ positively selected. These TCRs come from a man aged 18 to 30 in good health.

The CDR3 loop reads CASSEFTNTEAFF. CDR3 nucleotide sequence: TGTGCCAGCAGCGAATTTACTAACACTGAAGCTTTCTTT. V is TRBV11-2 and J is TRBJ1-1; unclear D gene. CDR1 SGHAT and CDR2 FQNNGV come from the germline V gene. The CDR3 runs 13 residues. V lost 5 bases and J 2 bases, leaving 9 bases between the germline ends.

This chain uses TRBV2 with TRBJ1-1, with a possible D match to TRBD1 (6 bases). The CDR3 is 13 amino acids. The V gene's germline CDR1 is SNHLY and CDR2 FYNNEI. Trimming took 4 bases from V and 1 from J, leaving 7 bases between them. CDR3 sequence reads: CASSGGANTEAFF. The DNA for the CDR3 is TGTGCCAGCAGTGGGGGGGCGAACACTGAAGCTTTCTTT.

The chain joins TRBV28 to TRBJ2-3, with D possibly TRBD2 on 6 matching bases. Germline lookup yields CDR1 MDHEN and CDR2 SYDVKM. This CDR3 comprises 15 residues. V lost 2 bases and J 2 bases, leaving 11 bases between the germline ends. The CDR3 loop is CASSLSGPNTDTQYF. DNA of the CDR3: TGTGCCAGCAGTTTAAGCGGGCCGAACACAGATACGCAGTATTTT.

The V gene is TRBV27, the J gene TRBJ2-7, with 10 nucleotides matching TRBD1. This CDR3 is built from 14 residues. The V segment lost 5 bases and the J segment 6 bases; nucleotides outside the gene matches: 7. Germline CDR1 MNHEY, CDR2 SMNVEV (reference sequence). CDR3 sequence reads: CASSRDRGPTEQYF. DNA of the CDR3: TGTGCCAGCAGTCGCGACAGGGGGCCTACCGAGCAGTACTTC.

The V call is TRBV10-3, the J call TRBJ1-6, with D maybe TRBD1 (5 bases). This CDR3 is built from 15 residues. V dropped 6 bases and J dropped 6 bases, with 15 bases sitting between them. Germline V lookup: CDR1 ENHRY, CDR2 SYGVKD. CDR3 nucleotides: TGTGCCATCAGGGGAACCCGGGACGGTAATTCACCCCTCCACTTT. Its protein product is CAIRGTRDGNSPLHF.

V is TRBV5-4 and J is TRBJ2-7, with D possibly being TRBD1 or TRBD2 (5 bases each). The germline V gene has CDR1 SGHNT and CDR2 YYREEE (reference sequence). V lost 2 bases and J 0 bases, leaving 12 bases between the germline ends. The CDR3 runs 15 residues. This CDR3 reads CASSFRDVLSYEQYF. The CDR3 nucleotides read TGTGCCAGCAGCTTCCGGGACGTCCTCTCCTACGAGCAGTACTTC.

CDR3 sequence: CASILEVAFF. CDR3 nucleotide sequence: TGCGCCAGCATTTTAGAAGTAGCTTTCTTT. The chain couples TRBV10-1 to TRBJ1-1; D gene uncertain. Germline CDR1 reads WNHNN; CDR2 reads SYGVQD (reference sequence). V shed 7 bases and J shed 10 bases, with 10 bases lying between them. The CDR3 length is 10 residues.

The chain is built from TRBV30 and TRBJ1-4; a weak D match, TRBD1 (6 bases). Germline V CDR1 and CDR2: GTSNPN, SVGIG (reference sequence). Trimming removed 3 bases at V and 3 bases at J, with 11 bases between. CDR3 length: 14 residues. CDR3 sequence reads: CAWSPQGPNEKLFF. The CDR3 nucleotides are TGTGCCTGGAGCCCACAGGGACCTAATGAAAAACTGTTTTTT.

This chain links TRBV5-1 with TRBJ2-1; TRBD2 agrees at 9 bases. V was pared by 4 bases and J by 0 bases, with 8 bases of the junction left unmatched. From germline, CDR1 is SGHRS and CDR2 YFSETQ. This CDR3 has 17 residues. The CDR3 DNA follows: TGCGCCAGCAGCAAAGGACTAGCGCAGAGCTCCTACAATGAGCAGTTCTTC. It specifies CASSKGLAQSSYNEQFF.

The chain carries TRBV18 and TRBJ2-2, with 10 bases aligning to TRBD2. Germline V gives CDR1 KGHSH, CDR2 LQKENI. CDR3 length: 15 amino acids. The V segment lost 4 bases and the J segment 2 bases; nucleotides outside the gene matches: 1. Here the CDR3 DNA reads TGTGCCAGCTCACTAGCGGGAGGCAACACCGGGGAGCTGTTTTTT. Translated: CASSLAGGNTGELFF. The variable domain in full, with the rest retrieved from reference TRBV18 and TRBJ2-2, is NAGVMQNPRHLVRRRGQEARLRCSPMKGHSHVYWYRQLPEEGLKFMVYLQKENIIDESGMPKERFSAEFPKEGPSILRIQQVVRGDSAAYFCASSLAGGNTGELFFGEGSRLTVL.

With respect to this clone: Other DNA sequences in this specimen translate into the identical CDR3. The chain employs TRBV21-1 and TRBJ1-6; the D call of TRBD1 is as the table states it, not checked on the DNA. TRBV21-1 is a pseudogene locus. The CDR3 is 16 amino acids. CDR3 sequence reads: CASSKVRGLDNSPLHF. In DNA form, the CDR3 reads TGTGCCAGCAGCAAGGTGAGGGGGCTGGATAATTCACCCCTCCACTTT.

The V call is TRBV5-6, the J call TRBJ1-2; 8 bases match TRBD1. The CDR3 runs 15 residues. Trimming removed 6 bases from V and 2 bases from J; junction bases left unmatched: 9. The germline V gene encodes CDR1 SGHDT and CDR2 YYEEEE. DNA of the CDR3: TGTGCCAGCATCTATTCCGACAGGGGAAACTATGGCTACACCTTC. Translated: CASIYSDRGNYGYTF. The variable domain in full, completed from reference TRBV5-6 and TRBJ1-2, reads DAGVTQSPTHLIKTRGQQVTLRCSPKSGHDTVSWYQQALGQGPQFIFQYYEEEERQRGNFPDRFSGHQFPNYSSELNVNALLLGDSALYLCASIYSDRGNYGYTFGSGTRLTVV.

V usage is TRBV4-3 and J usage is TRBJ2-5; 12 nucleotides match TRBD2. Trimming took 6 bases from V and 5 from J; bases not matched to a gene: 10. Germline CDR1 and CDR2: LGHNA and YSLEER. The CDR3 is 16 residues long. The CDR3, as DNA: TGCGCCAGCAGTCTGGCTCGACTAGCGGGAGTTGAGACCCAGTACTTC. Protein sequence: CASSLARLAGVETQYF.

The chain has TRBV19 and TRBJ2-3; 13 bases align to TRBD2. The germline gives CDR1 LNHDA, CDR2 SQIVND (reference sequence). The ends lost 4 bases at V and 1 base at J; junction bases unmatched: 5. The CDR3 has 17 amino acids. The CDR3 here is CASSTTGTSGGTDTQYF. The DNA for the CDR3 is TGTGCCAGTAGTACTACCGGGACTAGCGGGGGCACAGATACGCAGTATTTT.

This clone was recorded once. V gene TRBV2 combines with J gene TRBJ2-7; TRBD1 matches 7 bases. The CDR3 runs to 14 residues. V shed 5 bases, J shed 2 bases, and the junction held 6 bases outside the gene matches. Germline V gives CDR1 SNHLY, CDR2 FYNNEI. The CDR3 nucleotides read TGTGCCAGCAGTTGGCTAGACAGGGCCTACGAGCAGTACTTC. Residues: CASSWLDRAYEQYF. The full variable domain, its missing parts supplied by reference TRBV2 and TRBJ2-7, is EPEVTQTPSHQVTQMGQEVILRCVPISNHLYFYWYRQILGQKVEFLVSFYNNEISEKSEIFDDQFSVERPDGSNFTLKIRSTKLEDSAMYFCASSWLDRAYEQYFGPGTRLTVT.

CDR3 amino acids: CATSDRASSYNEQFF. The CDR3 coding sequence is TGTGCCACCTCAGACAGGGCGAGCTCCTACAATGAGCAGTTCTTC. The genes are TRBV6-6 and TRBJ2-1; 7 positions match TRBD1. V dropped 10 bases and J dropped 0; count of bases not matched to a gene: 9. This CDR3 is built from 15 residues. Germline CDR1 MNHNY, CDR2 SVGAGI (reference sequence).

This clone was seen only once. The V call is TRBV30, the J call TRBJ2-5; no clear D gene. The better agreement between TRBJ2-7 and the DNA end casts doubt on the J call. The V gene's germline CDR1 is GTSNPN and CDR2 SVGIG (reference sequence). This CDR3 region has 12 residues. The CDR3 sequence: CAWDGNGYEQYF. CDR3 coding DNA: TGTGCCTGGGATGGTAATGGCTACGAGCAGTACTTC.

This chain connects TRBV10-2 to TRBJ2-3; 9 positions match TRBD1. Trimming at V came to 7 bases and at J to 3 bases, leaving 2 bases not matched to a gene. The CDR3 has 13 residues. Per germline, CDR1 WSHSY and CDR2 SAAADI. CDR3 coding DNA: TGCGCCAGCATACAGGGGGCAACAGATACGCAGTATTTT. This gives the protein CASIQGATDTQYF.

V and J are TRBV7-3 and TRBJ2-3, with D tentatively TRBD2 (6 bases). Germline V gives CDR1 SGHTA, CDR2 FQGTGA. V gave up 5 bases and J gave up 4 bases, with 13 bases separating them. This CDR3 comprises 14 residues. CDR3 sequence reads: CASSISGAADTQYF. The CDR3 DNA follows: TGTGCCAGCAGCATCTCGGGAGCAGCAGATACGCAGTATTTT.

Written as DNA, the CDR3 is TGTGCCAGCAGCCGGGACAGGGGGTACGGGTTGGGTGAAAAACTGTTTTTT. It translates to CASSRDRGYGLGEKLFF. This chain uses TRBV4-2 with TRBJ1-4; TRBD1 agrees at 11 bases. Germline lookup yields CDR1 LGHNA and CDR2 YNFKEQ. Trimming removed 4 bases from V and 7 bases from J; junction bases left unmatched: 11. CDR3 length equals 17 residues.

The V call is TRBV7-9, the J call TRBJ2-7, with D maybe TRBD1 (6 bases). There are 11 residues in the CDR3. The V end lost 10 bases, the J end lost 6 bases, and 13 bases lay between the germline ends. CDR1 and CDR2 (germline): SEHNR, FQNEAQ (reference sequence). In DNA form, the CDR3 reads TGTGCCACAGCTTCAGGGGCCGAGCAGTACTTC. Its translation: CATASGAEQYF.

The chain combines TRBV25-1 with TRBJ1-6; TRBD1 aligns across 7 bases. The CDR3 is made up of 17 amino acids. Losses at the gene ends were 7 bases for V and 4 bases for J; bases not matched to a gene: 13. In germline, CDR1 is MGHDK, CDR2 SYGVNS. The CDR3 DNA reads TGTGCCAGCATCGACAGGGAACGGGGGAATTATAATTCACCCCTCCACTTT. Translating gives CASIDRERGNYNSPLHF.

The chain uses TRBV5-4 and TRBJ2-7, with 8 bases matching TRBD2. The J segment lost 3 bases and the V segment lost 7 bases, leaving 6 bases of the junction unmatched. Germline loops: CDR1 SGHNT, CDR2 YYREEE (reference sequence). The CDR3 covers 13 residues. CDR3 coding DNA: TGTGCCAGCTCCCGGGGGGGCCTCTACGAGCAGTACTTC. As protein: CASSRGGLYEQYF.

The chain recombines TRBV6-6 with TRBJ2-7; 12 bases are a match to TRBD2. This CDR3 region has 15 residues. Germline CDR1 MNHNY, CDR2 SVGAGI (reference sequence). The J segment lost 6 bases and the V segment lost 6 bases, leaving 9 bases of the junction unmatched. CDR3: CASSNRLAGVPEQYF. The CDR3 DNA sequence: TGTGCCAGCAGCAACCGACTAGCGGGAGTCCCCGAGCAGTACTTC.

About this clone: This specimen includes other DNA sequences encoding the same CDR3. The chain combines TRBV18 with TRBJ1-5; D gene uncertain. From germline, CDR1 is KGHSH and CDR2 LQKENI. CDR3 length: 13 amino acids. V gave up 0 bases and J gave up 6 bases, with 6 bases separating them. CDR3 sequence: CASSPPLGQPQHF. The CDR3 DNA reads as TGTGCCAGCTCACCACCCCTCGGTCAGCCCCAGCATTTT.

The rearrangement links TRBV29-1 to TRBJ2-7; 9 positions match TRBD2. The CDR3 is 14 amino acids. CDR1 and CDR2 from the germline V gene are SQVTM and ANQGSEA. V lost 0 bases to trimming and J lost 5 bases; unmatched junction nucleotides: 5. CDR3: CSVEERGGGDEQYF. Written as DNA, the CDR3 is TGCAGCGTTGAAGAGCGGGGGGGCGGCGACGAGCAGTACTTC.